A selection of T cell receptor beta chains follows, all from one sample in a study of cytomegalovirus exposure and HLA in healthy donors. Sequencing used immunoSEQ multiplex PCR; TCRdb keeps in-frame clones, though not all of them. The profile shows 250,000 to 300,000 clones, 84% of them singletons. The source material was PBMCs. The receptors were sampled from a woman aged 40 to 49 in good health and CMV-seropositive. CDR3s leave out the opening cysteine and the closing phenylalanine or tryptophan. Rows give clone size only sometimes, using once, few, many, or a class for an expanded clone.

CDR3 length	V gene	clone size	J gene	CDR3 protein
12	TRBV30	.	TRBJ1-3	AWTPGPSGNTIY
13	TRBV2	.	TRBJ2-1	ASSLPGTGYNEQF
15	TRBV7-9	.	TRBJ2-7	ASRGREGTGGSYEQY
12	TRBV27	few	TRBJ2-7	ASSPLAGAYEQY
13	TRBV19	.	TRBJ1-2	ASSIGQGAGYGYT
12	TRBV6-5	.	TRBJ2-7	ASSVNRGPYEQY
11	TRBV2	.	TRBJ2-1	ASRLAPYNEQF
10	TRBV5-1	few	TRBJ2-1	ASSGTWDEQF
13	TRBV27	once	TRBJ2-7	ASSTGLAGVYEQY
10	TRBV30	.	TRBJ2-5	AWSERGETQY
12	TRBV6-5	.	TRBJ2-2	ASTRGGDTGELF
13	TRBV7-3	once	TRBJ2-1	ASSGLAGSYNEQF
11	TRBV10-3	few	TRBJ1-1	AINQGAVTEAF
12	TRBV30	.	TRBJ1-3	AWNEGLSGNTIY
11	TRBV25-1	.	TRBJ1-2	ASSEAANYGYT
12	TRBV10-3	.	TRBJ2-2	AISLTGRTGELF
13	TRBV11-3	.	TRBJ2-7	ASSATGEFTYEQY
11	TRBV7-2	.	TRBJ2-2	ASSEWGAGELF
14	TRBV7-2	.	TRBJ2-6	ASSQETGSGANVLT
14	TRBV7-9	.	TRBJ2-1	ASSSWGSGRNNEQF
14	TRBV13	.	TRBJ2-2	ASSWRSGSSTGELF
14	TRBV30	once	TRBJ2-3	AWSPGLAGFTDTQY
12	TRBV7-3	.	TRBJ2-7	ASSHGLTPYEQY
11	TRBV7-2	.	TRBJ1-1	ASRSQGATEAF
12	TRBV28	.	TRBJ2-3	VTGGGRSTDTQY
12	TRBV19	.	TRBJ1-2	ASSMTGANYGYT
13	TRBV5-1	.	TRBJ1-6	ASSLTTGRNSPLH
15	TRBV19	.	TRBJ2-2	ASSIRLAETNTGELF
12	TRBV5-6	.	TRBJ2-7	ASSLQGNFYEQY
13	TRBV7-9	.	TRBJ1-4	ASSSLQGANEKLF
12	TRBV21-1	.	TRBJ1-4	ASSKRGGREKLF
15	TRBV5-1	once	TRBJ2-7	ASSLSLGGTSSYEQY